Listed here are 7 T cell receptor beta chains from one sample, sequenced in a study of blood T cell repertoires in COVID-19 (dated by TCRdb to the early 2020s). Preparation of the library involved the immunoSEQ multiplex PCR assay. TCRdb provides this immuneACCESS table in a form limited to in-frame rearrangements. Some clones are lacking; in checked studies, under half of them reflect an unresolved V gene, and why the rest are absent is not known. This sample lists approximately 390,000 clones; approximately 91% were detected once. The ten largest clones add up to about 2.1% of the sample. Sequenced material: PBMCs or T cells enriched from blood (not recorded which). The receptors were gathered from a woman in her thirties or forties with acute COVID-19.

V gene TRBV2 combines with J gene TRBJ1-1; D perhaps matches TRBD1 (6 bases). CDR3 length: 13 residues. Germline lookup yields CDR1 SNHLY and CDR2 FYNNEI. V lost 4 bases and J lost 4, with 10 bases in between. CDR3 in DNA: TGTGCCAGCAGTGGGGAAGGGGGCACTGAAGCTTTCTTT. Its translation is CASSGEGGTEAFF. The whole variable domain, remainder taken from reference TRBV2 and TRBJ1-1, is EPEVTQTPSHQVTQMGQEVILRCVPISNHLYFYWYRQILGQKVEFLVSFYNNEISEKSEIFDDQFSVERPDGSNFTLKIRSTKLEDSAMYFCASSGEGGTEAFFGQGTRLTVV.

V gene TRBV4-1 combines with J gene TRBJ2-3; 11 bases are a match to TRBD2. The CDR3 contains 17 residues. V was clipped by 3 bases and J by 6 bases; unmatched bases: 11. Germline V gene sequence: CDR1 MGHRA, CDR2 YSYEKL. The CDR3 region has the DNA TGCGCCAGCAGCCACCGCATAGCGGGGGGGCTTCTGGATACGCAGTATTTT. This sequence encodes CASSHRIAGGLLDTQYF.

This clone appeared a few times. The chain recombines TRBV5-6 with TRBJ2-7, with a weak D call TRBD1 (6 bases). The germline V gene has CDR1 SGHDT and CDR2 YYEEEE. The ends were cut back, 3 bases at V and 3 bases at J, with 10 bases in the middle. CDR3 length: 13 residues. The CDR3 DNA reads as TGTGCCAGCAGCTGGGGACACCTCTACGAGCAGTACTTC. As protein: CASSWGHLYEQYF.

This chain joins TRBV6-4 and TRBJ2-5, with 8 bases identical to TRBD1. J lost 5 bases, V lost 4 bases, and 3 bases had no gene match. The CDR3 contains 13 residues. Per the germline V gene, CDR1 is MRHNA and CDR2 is SNTAGT. CDR3 sequence reads: CASSVNRGETQYF. In DNA form, the CDR3 reads TGTGCCAGCAGTGTAAACAGGGGGGAGACCCAGTACTTC.

This chain uses TRBV3-1 (or the pseudogene TRBV3-2) with TRBJ1-4; possible D gene TRBD1, 5 bases. Looked up from germline, CDR1 is LGHDT and CDR2 is YNNKEL (reference sequence). Trimming left V 4 bases short and J 4 bases short, with 16 bases between. This CDR3 contains 16 residues. The CDR3 nucleotides are TGTGCCAGCAGCCCTTCGGGACTCGCAATTAATGAAAAACTGTTTTTT. This encodes CASSPSGLAINEKLFF.

The chain has TRBV2 and TRBJ2-2; TRBD2 might be the D (8 bases). Germline values: CDR1 SNHLY, CDR2 FYNNEI. The germline V and J ends were trimmed by 4 bases and 5 bases, with 17 bases remaining between them. The CDR3 spans 16 residues. CDR3 DNA: TGTGCCAGCAGTGCTCAGGGGGGACTAGTAACCGGGGAGCTGTTTTTT. This encodes CASSAQGGLVTGELFF.

The rearrangement joins TRBV11-3 to TRBJ2-7; TRBD2 is a possible D gene (6 bases). V shed 2 bases and J shed 0 bases, with 11 bases lying between them. Germline CDR1 SGHNT, CDR2 YENEEA. This CDR3 spans 15 amino acids. CDR3 nucleotides: TGTGCCAGCAGCTTAATTGGCGGGACCTCCTACGAGCAGTACTTC. Amino acid sequence: CASSLIGGTSYEQYF.